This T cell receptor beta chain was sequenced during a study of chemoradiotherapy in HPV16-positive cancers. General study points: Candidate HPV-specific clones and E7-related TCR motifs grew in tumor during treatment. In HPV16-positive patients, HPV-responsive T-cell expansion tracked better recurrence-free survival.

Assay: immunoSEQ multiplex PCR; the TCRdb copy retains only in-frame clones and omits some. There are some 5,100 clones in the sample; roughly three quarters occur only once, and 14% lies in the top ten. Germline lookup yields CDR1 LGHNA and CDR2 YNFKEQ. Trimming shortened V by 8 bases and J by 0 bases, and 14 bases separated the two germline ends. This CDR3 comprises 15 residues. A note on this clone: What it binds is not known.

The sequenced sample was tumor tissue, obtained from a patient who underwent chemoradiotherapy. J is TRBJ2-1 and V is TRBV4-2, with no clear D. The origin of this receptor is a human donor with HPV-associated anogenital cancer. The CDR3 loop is CASREGSSSYNEQFF. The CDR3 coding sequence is TGTGCCAGCCGCGAAGGCAGTAGCTCCTACAATGAGCAGTTCTTC.